This T cell receptor beta chain was sequenced in a study of T cells in localized non-small cell lung cancer. Germline CDR1 reads SGHNT; CDR2 reads YYREEE (reference sequence). The CDR3 length is 14 residues. Unmatched junction bases numbered 3, after V lost 3 bases and J lost 4 bases. Sequencing was performed with immunoSEQ multiplex PCR; in TCRdb, only in-frame clones are kept and a portion is missing. The table lists some 22,000 clones, roughly 84% of them singletons. Material: peripheral blood, obtained before any cancer treatment. This receptor was taken from a man between 40 and 70 years old with stage I lung adenocarcinoma. The genes are TRBV5-4 and TRBJ1-3; 8 nucleotides line up with TRBD1. In nucleotides, the CDR3 is TGTGCCAGCAGCTCCCGGGACAGGGGAAACACCATATATTTT. Its translation is CASSSRDRGNTIYF.